The clone carrying this TCR beta chain came up many times. Its cognate antigen is unknown. TCR alpha and beta CDR3 regions were amplified from RNA using iRepertoire nested multiplex PCR. Input was roughly 100-450 ng of tissue mRNA or PBMC total RNA. TCRdb ran MiXCR on the multiplex PCR reads and lists one entry per CDR3 protein. The sample consists of 150,000 to 200,000 distinct CDR3 sequences, about 31% of them appearing once. The V and J ends lost 6 bases and 1 base respectively, with 9 bases between them. CDR1 is MDHEN and CDR2 is SYDVKM in the germline V gene. This CDR3 has 13 residues. The data were taken from a study of glioma-infiltrating T cells. Whole-study findings and limits: Tissue-blood divergence was below expectation in non-neoplastic patients, above in gliomas. Only very few CDR3 sequences appeared in both tissue and blood.

The TCR originated in a human donor with low-grade glioma or glioblastoma, undergoing nonglioma brain surgery, or in good health (not recorded which). The rearrangement uses TRBV28 and TRBJ1-1; D remains ambiguous. The sample consisted of glioma tissue, nonneoplastic brain tissue, or PBMCs (not recorded which). The CDR3 DNA sequence: TGTGCCAGCAGCCGGACCGAGAACACTGAAGCTTTCTTT. Encoded protein: CASSRTENTEAFF.